Presented here are 17 T cell receptor beta chains from one specimen sequenced in a study of blood T cells in healthy people across ages (dated by TCRdb to the mid-2010s). The library was prepared using 5' RACE. The instrument was an Illumina HiSeq 2500. A second PCR of about 6 to 11 cycles was performed with a sample-barcoded 5' primer and a J-beta primer mix. Clones were called with MiXCR by TCRdb after fastp trimmed the public reads at Q25, and only in-frame beta chains were retained. Rows with a matching CDR3 protein are joined into one entry that keeps the most common DNA and genes. The sample data list about 1,800,000 distinct CDR3 sequences, and 28% of these were observed just once. Of the sample, about 7.7% falls within the top ten clones. The sample consisted of blood. The receptors originated from a woman aged 25 to 39 in good health.

This chain uses TRBV7-9 with TRBJ1-5; D not resolved. Deletions cut 1 base from V and 9 bases from J, with 10 bases between. CDR3 size: 13 residues. Germline assignment: CDR1 SEHNR and CDR2 FQNEAQ (reference sequence). This chain's CDR3 is CASSLDRAAPQHF. CDR3 in DNA: TGTGCCAGCAGCTTAGATAGGGCGGCGCCCCAGCATTTT.

The sample holds a few counts of this clonotype. The chain joins TRBV5-1 to TRBJ2-7; perhaps TRBD2 as D (6 bases). Germline-derived CDR1 and CDR2 are SGHRS and YFSETQ. The CDR3 contains 14 residues. V was cut by 4 bases and J by 5 bases, with 16 bases left in between. CDR3 in amino acids: CASSLRDSQDEQYF. The CDR3 DNA reads TGCGCCAGCAGCCTCCGGGACTCCCAGGACGAGCAGTACTTC.

The chain joins TRBV18 to TRBJ1-5, with a weak D call TRBD1 (6 bases). This CDR3 is 14 amino acids long. The germline gives CDR1 KGHSH, CDR2 LQKENI. Trimming removed 3 bases from V and 4 bases from J, with 10 bases in between. CDR3 DNA sequence: TGTGCCAGCTCACCTCGGACAGAAAATCAGCCCCAGCATTTT. It specifies CASSPRTENQPQHF. The full variable domain, its missing parts supplied by reference TRBV18 and TRBJ1-5, is NAGVMQNPRHLVRRRGQEARLRCSPMKGHSHVYWYRQLPEEGLKFMVYLQKENIIDESGMPKERFSAEFPKEGPSILRIQQVVRGDSAAYFCASSPRTENQPQHFGDGTRLSIL.

This chain joins TRBV7-9 and TRBJ2-3; tentative D call: TRBD2 (7 bases). The germline V and J ends were trimmed by 5 bases and 0 bases, with 15 bases remaining between them. Germline V lookup: CDR1 SEHNR, CDR2 FQNEAQ (reference sequence). The CDR3 has 16 amino acids. The CDR3 DNA follows: TGTGCCAGCAGCCCATGGGGGCGGGGGAGCACAGATACGCAGTATTTT. Translation: CASSPWGRGSTDTQYF.

Many counts were recorded for this clonotype. This chain joins TRBV7-2 and TRBJ2-3; D is unresolved. V was cut by 5 bases and J by 4 bases, with 13 bases left in between. The CDR3 has 14 residues. The germline V gene encodes CDR1 SGHTA and CDR2 FQGNSA. Here the CDR3 DNA reads TGTGCCAGCAGCGTTGGTTCAAGGGCAGATACGCAGTATTTT. This encodes CASSVGSRADTQYF.

The chain combines TRBV6-5 with TRBJ1-2; D may be TRBD1 (5 bases). Germline V gene lookup returns CDR1 MNHEY and CDR2 SVGAGI. The CDR3 spans 14 residues. V lost 0 bases to trimming and J lost 7 bases, with 12 bases between them. CDR3 in DNA: TGTGCCAGCAGTTACTCGTGGGGGGGGGTTGGCTACACCTTC. It translates to CASSYSWGGVGYTF.

The chain uses TRBV5-1 and TRBJ1-2; 8 nucleotides line up with TRBD1. V lost 6 bases to trimming and J lost 6 bases; unmatched junction nucleotides: 7. The CDR3 is 13 residues long. Germline CDR1 and CDR2: SGHRS and YFSETQ. CDR3: CASTGTGLDGYTF. In DNA, the CDR3 is TGCGCCAGCACCGGGACAGGCCTTGATGGCTACACCTTC.

Points on this clonotype: A much larger clonotype is one base distant, so this may be a read error. The J gene is TRBJ2-5, the V gene TRBV29-1; 7 positions agree with TRBD2. Germline CDR1 is SQVTM and CDR2 is ANQGSEA. This CDR3 is built from 13 residues. J lost 11 bases, V lost 7 bases, and 16 bases had no gene match. The DNA of the CDR3 is TGCAGCGGCACTAGCGCCTTCCCGGGGGAGCAGTACTTC. Amino acid sequence: CSGTSAFPGEQYF.

This clonotype was recorded many times. The rearrangement uses TRBV6-5 and TRBJ1-2; TRBD1 matches 7 bases. CDR1 is MNHEY, CDR2 SVGAGI, per germline. The CDR3 is 14 residues long. V gave up 5 bases and J gave up 6 bases; unmatched junction bases: 9. CDR3 protein: CASSANTGDHGYTF. The CDR3 DNA reads as TGTGCCAGCAGTGCAAACACAGGGGACCATGGCTACACCTTC.

This clonotype was observed a handful of times. The rearrangement links TRBV20-1 to TRBJ2-2; the match to TRBD2 covers 10 bases. V lost 3 bases, J lost 6 bases, and 16 bases stayed unmatched. CDR1 and CDR2 (germline): DFQATT, SNEGSKA (reference sequence). This CDR3 contains 18 residues. CDR3 region: CSASPLPSGSLHAGELFF. CDR3 bases: TGCAGTGCTAGTCCGCTTCCTAGCGGGAGCCTACACGCCGGGGAGCTGTTTTTT.

This clonotype was observed many times. The chain links TRBV28 to TRBJ2-7, with 8 positions matching TRBD1. CDR3 size: 13 residues. Germline CDR1 is MDHEN and CDR2 is SYDVKM. The J segment lost 4 bases and the V segment lost 6 bases, leaving 5 bases of the junction unmatched. The CDR3 region is CASSGQGKYEQYF. In nucleotides, the CDR3 is TGTGCCAGCAGCGGACAGGGTAAATACGAGCAGTACTTC.

The chain combines TRBV3-1 with TRBJ1-1; D gene uncertain. This CDR3 is 12 amino acids long. Germline CDR1 is LGHDT and CDR2 is YNNKEL (reference sequence). V was trimmed by 2 bases and J by 10 bases, leaving 11 bases between them. The CDR3 DNA sequence: TGTGCCAGCAGCCAATGGTCAGGAGCAGCTTTCTTT. This translates into CASSQWSGAAFF. Full variable domain (missing parts from reference TRBV3-1 and TRBJ1-1): DTAVSQTPKYLVTQMGNDKSIKCEQNLGHDTMYWYKQDSKKFLKIMFSYNNKELIINETVPNRFSPKSPDKAHLNLHINSLELGDSAVYFCASSQWSGAAFFGQGTRLTVV.

Ten or more counts support this clonotype. The chain couples TRBV11-2 to TRBJ2-4; D tentatively reads TRBD1 or TRBD2 (5 bases each). Germline V CDR1 and CDR2: SGHAT, FQNNGV. This CDR3 has 14 residues. Trimming cost V 5 bases and J 6 bases, with 14 bases left between them. The CDR3 DNA reads as TGTGCCAGCAGCCAACGAGGGGACGGAAACATTCAGTACTTC. Translated: CASSQRGDGNIQYF. Supplemented by reference TRBV11-2 and TRBJ2-4, the full variable domain reads EAGVAQSPRYKIIEKRQSVAFWCNPISGHATLYWYQQILGQGPKLLIQFQNNGVVDDSQLPKDRFSAERLKGVDSTLKIQPAKLEDSAVYLCASSQRGDGNIQYFGAGTRLSVL.

This clonotype has just a few counts. The V and J genes are TRBV7-2 and TRBJ1-3, with a weak D call TRBD1 (5 bases). The V gene's germline CDR1 is SGHTA and CDR2 FQGNSA. Deletions cut 3 bases from V and 6 bases from J, with 6 bases between. The CDR3 has 12 residues. The CDR3 loop reads CASSLGVNTIYF. The CDR3 nucleotides are TGTGCCAGCAGCTTGGGGGTAAACACCATATATTTT.

There are a few counts of this clonotype. The chain couples TRBV5-1 to TRBJ2-7, with TRBD1 matching 9 bases. Germline V gene lookup returns CDR1 SGHRS and CDR2 YFSETQ. The CDR3 runs to 16 residues. V shed 5 bases, J shed 7 bases, and the junction held 16 bases outside the gene matches. CDR3 coding DNA: TGCGCCAGCAGTCCCCGCCCGGGACAGGGTTTAGAGGAGCAGTACTTC. Protein sequence: CASSPRPGQGLEEQYF.

This clonotype appeared many times. The V call is TRBV10-3, the J call TRBJ2-7; D perhaps matches TRBD2 (6 bases). CDR3 length: 12 amino acids. V dropped 6 bases and J dropped 5 bases, with 11 bases sitting between them. The germline V gene encodes CDR1 ENHRY and CDR2 SYGVKD. This CDR3 is CAIRGGLNEQYF. The CDR3 bases are TGTGCCATCAGGGGGGGTTTGAACGAGCAGTACTTC.

This clonotype showed up many times. V is TRBV20-1 and J is TRBJ2-7, with a tentative D call TRBD2 (5 bases). The V gene's germline CDR1 is DFQATT and CDR2 SNEGSKA (reference sequence). V lost 3 bases and J 2 bases, leaving 11 bases between the germline ends. This CDR3 spans 13 amino acids. CDR3 sequence: CSAREEPPYEQYF. The CDR3 DNA sequence: TGCAGTGCTAGGGAGGAGCCGCCCTACGAGCAGTACTTC.